This TCR beta chain was documented in a study of T cells after yellow fever vaccination. From the 5' RACE reads, TCRdb called clonotypes with MiXCR, one entry per CDR3 protein. The sample yields some 560,000 distinct CDR3 sequences, roughly 17% seen once. This TCR derives from a man aged 18 to 29 who received the YFV17D yellow fever vaccine. Sample: PBMCs, taken about 5 days after the first yellow fever vaccination.

This CDR3 reads CASRLARTYEQYF. In DNA form, the CDR3 reads TGCGCCAGCCGACTAGCGCGTACCTACGAGCAGTACTTC. The chain is built from TRBV10-2 and TRBJ2-7, with TRBD2 matching over 8 bases. V was clipped by 8 bases and J by 2 bases; unmatched bases: 5. Germline loops: CDR1 WSHSY, CDR2 SAAADI. CDR3 length: 13 residues.